The rows below give T cell receptor beta chains drawn from one sample of a study of shared clonotypes between healthy human individuals. Generated by immunoSEQ multiplex PCR, the TCRdb table keeps only in-frame clones and is missing some. The table includes under 1,100,000 clones, about 75% detected once. Sequencing was performed on memory CD4+ T cells sorted from blood. These receptors originate from a man between 18 and 29 years old in good health. CDR3s include the opening cysteine and the closing phenylalanine or tryptophan. The D gene is left open where the match is weak. Size is stated for part of the rows, as once, few or many counts, or as a class when the clone is expanded.

V: TRBV5-1
J: TRBJ1-1
D: TRBD1
size: -
length: 17
DNA: TGCGCCAGCAGCTTATCACCACAGGGGGCTTGGAACACTGAAGCTTTCTTT
CDR3: CASSLSPQGAWNTEAFF

V: TRBV5-1
J: TRBJ2-7
D: TRBD2
size: -
length: 16
DNA: TGCGCCAGCAGGCTCCTTACTAGCGGGAGGATGTACGAGCAGTACTTC
CDR3: CASRLLTSGRMYEQYF

V: TRBV7-8
J: TRBJ1-5
D: TRBD1
size: few
length: 14
DNA: TGTGCCAGCAGCTTTGGACAGGCCTATCAGCCCCAGCATTTT
CDR3: CASSFGQAYQPQHF

V: TRBV10-1
J: TRBJ2-3
D: -
size: -
length: 13
DNA: TGCGCCAGCAGTGAGCGGACCTGGGGTACGCAGTATTTT
CDR3: CASSERTWGTQYF

V: TRBV29-1
J: TRBJ2-7
D: -
size: -
length: 13
DNA: TGCAGCGTTGCCCTCAAGGAGGGGGCAGGGCAGTACTTC
CDR3: CSVALKEGAGQYF

V: TRBV4-2
J: TRBJ1-1
D: -
size: few
length: 20
DNA: TGTGCCAGCAGCCAAGATATTTGGGGACAACTTAACTTGATGAACACTGAAGCTTTCTTT
CDR3: CASSQDIWGQLNLMNTEAFF

V: TRBV7-4
J: TRBJ1-2
D: -
size: -
length: 20
DNA: TGTGCCAGCAGCGAACCCTCGGAGACAACCGTCGAGTTCGACAACTATGGCTACACCTTC
CDR3: CASSEPSETTVEFDNYGYTF

V: TRBV18
J: TRBJ1-2
D: -
size: few
length: 12
DNA: TGTGCCAGCTCACCTGCCGGGCCCTTGGGATCCTTC
CDR3: CASSPAGPLGSF

V: TRBV4-2
J: TRBJ2-5
D: -
size: few
length: 13
DNA: TGTGCCAGCAGCCGTGAAGGGGGAGAGACCCAGTACTTC
CDR3: CASSREGGETQYF

V: TRBV19
J: TRBJ1-6
D: TRBD1
size: once
length: 14
DNA: TGTGCCAGTAGTACGACAGGGTTGAGTTCACCCCTCCACTTT
CDR3: CASSTTGLSSPLHF

V: TRBV29-1
J: TRBJ2-7
D: -
size: once
length: 13
DNA: TGCAGCGTTGGTTGGCGTGGATCCTACGAGCAGTACTTC
CDR3: CSVGWRGSYEQYF

V: TRBV7-2
J: TRBJ2-5
D: TRBD2
size: -
length: 16
DNA: TGTGCCAGCAGCCCCTTTGGGGGACTAGCAGGTGGGGCCCAGTACTTC
CDR3: CASSPFGGLAGGAQYF

V: TRBV30
J: TRBJ1-1
D: -
size: few
length: 12
DNA: TGTGCCTGGAGGCGGGGGAGGAGGGAAGCTTTCTTT
CDR3: CAWRRGRREAFF

V: TRBV6-1
J: TRBJ2-7
D: TRBD1
size: -
length: 13
DNA: TGTGCCAGCAGCGACAGGGGCCCCTACGAGCAGTACTTC
CDR3: CASSDRGPYEQYF

V: TRBV5-6
J: TRBJ2-1
D: -
size: -
length: 15
DNA: TGTGCCAGCATGCCCACAGCAATCTCCTACAATGAGCAGTTCTTC
CDR3: CASMPTAISYNEQFF

V: TRBV10-3
J: TRBJ2-3
D: -
size: -
length: 13
DNA: TGTGCCATCAGCGGGGGGACAACAGATACGCAGTATTTT
CDR3: CAISGGTTDTQYF

V: TRBV29-1
J: TRBJ1-5
D: -
size: -
length: 14
DNA: TGCAGCGCCGGACACTCAGATGGCAATCAGCCCCAGCATTTT
CDR3: CSAGHSDGNQPQHF

V: TRBV6-5
J: TRBJ1-5
D: -
size: once
length: 15
DNA: TGTGCCAGCGGCGCGTCCGGGGTTAGCAATCAGCCCCAGCATTTT
CDR3: CASGASGVSNQPQHF